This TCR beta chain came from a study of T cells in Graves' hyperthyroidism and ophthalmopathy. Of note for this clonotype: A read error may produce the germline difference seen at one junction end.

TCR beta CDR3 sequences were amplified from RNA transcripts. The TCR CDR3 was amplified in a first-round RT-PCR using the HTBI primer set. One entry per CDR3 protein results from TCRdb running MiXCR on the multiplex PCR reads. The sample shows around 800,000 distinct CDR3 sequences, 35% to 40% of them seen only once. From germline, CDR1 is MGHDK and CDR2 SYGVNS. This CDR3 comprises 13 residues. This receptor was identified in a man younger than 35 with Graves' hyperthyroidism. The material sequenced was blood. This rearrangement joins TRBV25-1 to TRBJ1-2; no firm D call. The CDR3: CAGSGIANYGYTF. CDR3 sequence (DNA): TGTGCCGGCAGTGGAATAGCTAACTATGGCTACACCTTC.